Detailed here is one TCR beta chain. Its recognized antigen is unknown. Nothing much larger sits one base from this clone, and base qualities are not available. The CDR3 regions of human TCRbeta chains were analyzed by immunosequencing. As for the authors' bioinformatics: Repertoire TCRs were matched against a reference library of SARS-CoV-2-specific TCRs generated with the MIRA antigen-specificity platform. Breadth was defined as the fraction of unique TCRs that were SARS-CoV-2-associated, and depth was defined as the fraction of total T cells that were SARS-CoV-2-associated. Using the MIRA data, each spike-specific TCR was assigned both to the spike region to which the TCR was reactive and to a CD4 or CD8 class. Log10-transformed breadth and depth values were compared by one-way ANOVA with Sidak's multiple comparisons tests. This is the immuneACCESS table as TCRdb keeps it, with only in-frame sequences that have V and J called. A part of the clones is gone; compared with another copy, unresolved V genes explain less than half, and the rest is unexplained. The DNA was the basis for D and trimming; V, J and clone size are from that table. The sample table shows approximately 80,000 clones, and approximately 89% are seen once. Approximately 30% of the sample lies in the top ten.

CDR1 SGHAT and CDR2 FQNNGV are derived from the germline V gene. From the cysteine up to the phenylalanine, the CDR3 has a length of 15 residues. The read is trimmed to its CDR3 DNA, 45 bases read in frame from base 1. Germline trimming: 5 bases from V, 1 base from J; junction bases outside gene matches: 5. The data belong to a study of T cell responses to AZD1222 COVID-19 vaccine (dated by TCRdb to 2020 to 2022). For context, the study as a whole: TCR sequencing was performed for over 230 trial participants, of whom about 200 were given two doses of AZD1222 and some 26 were given two doses of MenACWY control vaccine. Enrollment into the trials was organized by age into subgroups of 18-55, 56-69 and 70-plus years, and those subgroups contained about 160, 30 and 59 TCR-sequenced participants, respectively. Points the paper makes about the study in general: CD4 TCRs associated with the vaccine covered the entire spike protein, and the dominant responses were in regions 160-218 and 743-854. Reportedly, almost half of the unique spike-specific TCRs recognized epitopes lying outside the regions that are mutated in the B.1.351 and B.1.1.7 variants. After two AZD1222 doses, spike-specific TCR breadth and depth were significantly higher than at day 0 and than in MenACWY recipients. The 56-69-year group was small, and its depth increase did not reach significance, likely because of low power. Because no day 14 peak-response samples were available, repertoires were characterized only after the peak T cell response. Participants were mostly white British, with more females than males. The authors suggested clonal diversity may have been underestimated. Conclusions about previously exposed vaccinees are limited, since just a handful of AZD1222 recipients were seropositive for SARS-CoV-2 at baseline.

Read against the paper, the sample's time point label means: about 28 days (+/-7) after the second vaccine dose. AZD1222 recipients given second doses at about 4 weeks or at about 12 weeks were pooled, since spike-specific TCR depth and breadth were not found to differ between the two schedules. Vaccinee samples came from UK trials COV001 and COV002, including a single-blind randomized controlled phase 2/3 trial of AZD1222 (ChAdOx1 nCoV-19) in healthy adults. Trial participant PBMC samples were collected at day 0 and day 28 after the second dose for TCRbeta chain sequencing. Specimen: peripheral blood, collected 28 days after the second AZD1222 dose. The V and J segments used are TRBV11-2 and TRBJ2-7; the central 10 bases match TRBD1. The TCR originated in an adult who received the AZD1222 COVID-19 vaccine. Here the CDR3 is given as CASSEPGQGSYEQYF. At the DNA level, the sequence is TGTGCCAGCAGCGAACCGGGACAGGGGTCCTACGAGCAGTACTTC.